The 27 T cell receptor beta chains reported below all come from one sample, sequenced in a study of blood T cell repertoires in COVID-19. The table came from immunoSEQ multiplex PCR; TCRdb's copy has only in-frame clones and leaves some out. The data hold about 200,000 clones, with over 75% observed a single time. Sequencing was performed on peripheral blood. The receptor source for this set is a person aged 65 to 85 with COVID-19, enrolled during active disease.

J is TRBJ1-1 and V is TRBV5-6, with a tentative D call TRBD1 (6 bases). CDR1 and CDR2 from the germline V gene are SGHDT and YYEEEE. V lost 4 bases and J lost 0, with 16 bases in between. The CDR3 loop spans 16 amino acids. The CDR3 DNA reads as TGTGCCAGCAGCGTCTACAGGGTAAGCATGAACACTGAAGCTTTCTTT. Its protein product is CASSVYRVSMNTEAFF.

The V call is TRBV7-3, the J call TRBJ2-3; 15 nucleotides line up with TRBD2. CDR1 and CDR2 (germline): SGHTA, FQGTGA. This CDR3 region has 15 residues. The ends lost 5 bases at V and 4 bases at J; junction bases unmatched: 1. The CDR3 protein is CASSRTSGRADTQYF. Written as DNA, the CDR3 is TGTGCCAGCAGCCGGACTAGCGGGAGGGCAGATACGCAGTATTTT.

V usage is TRBV6-5 and J usage is TRBJ1-1; TRBD1 is a possible D gene (5 bases). Germline CDR1 reads MNHEY; CDR2 reads SVGAGI. V was cut by 0 bases and J by 2 bases, with 13 bases left in between. CDR3 size: 16 residues. CDR3 protein: CASSYSGEGPNTEAFF. The CDR3 DNA is TGTGCCAGCAGTTACTCGGGGGAGGGCCCCAACACTGAAGCTTTCTTT.

This sequence joins TRBV28 and TRBJ1-3, with no clear D. The CDR3 length is 14 residues. CDR1 and CDR2 from the germline V gene are MDHEN and SYDVKM. Between the trimmed V and J ends, which lost 1 base and 4 bases, there was a span of 8 bases. This chain's CDR3 is CASSLFAGGNTIYF. As DNA, the CDR3 is TGTGCCAGCAGTTTATTCGCAGGAGGAAACACCATATATTTT.

The CDR3 nucleotides read TGTGCCAGCAGCTTGCGCACGGGACAGGGGGGATACGAGCAGTACTTC. It specifies CASSLRTGQGGYEQYF. The chain recombines TRBV7-2 with TRBJ2-7, with TRBD1 identical over 11 bases. Germline CDR1 is SGHTA and CDR2 is FQGNSA. The CDR3 is made up of 16 amino acids. Trimming removed 3 bases from V and 4 bases from J; junction bases left unmatched: 8.

This chain uses TRBV5-8 with TRBJ2-7; a possible D gene is TRBD1 (5 bases). CDR1 and CDR2 from the germline V gene are SGHTS and YDEGEE. The CDR3 is 12 amino acids. The V end lost 5 bases, the J end lost 6 bases, and 12 bases lay between the germline ends. CDR3 sequence (DNA): TGTGCCAGCAGATTCGACAGTTCCGAGCAGTACTTC. Translation: CASRFDSSEQYF. Drawing the rest from reference TRBV5-8 and TRBJ2-7, the complete variable domain is EAGVTQSPTHLIKTRGQQATLRCSPISGHTSVYWYQQALGLGLQFLLWYDEGEERNRGNFPPRFSGRQFPNYSSELNVNALELEDSALYLCASRFDSSEQYFGPGTRLTVT.

This rearrangement joins TRBV29-1 to TRBJ1-2, with TRBD1 matching over 10 bases. CDR3 length: 15 residues. V trimming: 4 bases; J trimming: 5 bases; junction bases outside the gene matches: 10. Per the germline V gene, CDR1 is SQVTM and CDR2 is ANQGSEA. Here the CDR3 reads CSVGFSPGQGYGYTF. CDR3 sequence (DNA): TGCAGCGTTGGGTTCTCCCCGGGACAGGGGTATGGCTACACCTTC.

Concerning this clone: Germline and junction disagree at one end, which may indicate a read error. The V call is TRBV9, the J call TRBJ1-3, with D maybe TRBD1 (6 bases). Germline V lookup: CDR1 SGDLS, CDR2 YYNGEE. This CDR3 has 14 residues. Here the CDR3 reads CASSLQGIGDTIYF. CDR3 nucleotides: TGTGCCAGCAGCCTTCAGGGGATTGGAGACACCATATATTTT.

The chain carries TRBV15 and TRBJ1-5; a possible D gene is TRBD1 (5 bases). V lost 3 bases and J 5 bases, leaving 11 bases between the germline ends. The germline V gene encodes CDR1 LNHNV and CDR2 YYDKDF (reference sequence). The CDR3 contains 14 residues. DNA of the CDR3: TGTGCCACCAGCAGCGACAGACCCGATCAGCCCCAGCATTTT. It codes for CATSSDRPDQPQHF.

This CDR3 reads CASSQGAGGFVQPQHF. The CDR3 nucleotides read TGTGCCAGTAGCCAGGGGGCAGGGGGCTTTGTGCAGCCCCAGCATTTT. This chain joins TRBV19 and TRBJ1-5, with 8 bases that match TRBD1. V lost 6 bases, J lost 7 bases, and 14 bases stayed unmatched. CDR1 and CDR2 from the germline V gene are LNHDA and SQIVND (reference sequence). This CDR3 contains 16 residues.

This clone was counted a single time. This chain joins TRBV13 and TRBJ2-5, with D tentatively TRBD1 (6 bases). Per germline, CDR1 PRHDT and CDR2 FYEKMQ (reference sequence). This CDR3 has 14 amino acids. V lost 5 bases and J 4 bases, leaving 14 bases between the germline ends. The CDR3 sequence: CASSPRGRAETQYF. In DNA form, the CDR3 reads TGTGCCAGCAGCCCCAGGGGTCGGGCAGAGACCCAGTACTTC.

V gene TRBV28 combines with J gene TRBJ2-1, with D possibly TRBD2 on 5 matching bases. The CDR3 extends over 14 amino acids. V was cut by 1 base and J by 6 bases, with 10 bases left in between. Germline CDR1 reads MDHEN; CDR2 reads SYDVKM. As DNA, the CDR3 is TGTGCCAGCAGTTTATCATCGGGATTCAATGAGCAGTTCTTC. This gives the protein CASSLSSGFNEQFF.

This clone has just a few counts. V is TRBV2 and J is TRBJ2-2, with 9 bases lining up with TRBD1. The CDR3 sequence is 15 residues long. J lost 8 bases, V lost 6 bases, and 10 bases had no gene match. Germline-derived CDR1 and CDR2 are SNHLY and FYNNEI. DNA for the CDR3: TGTGCCAGCAGCGCCCAACAGGGGGCAGGTGGGGAGCTGTTTTTT. Its translation: CASSAQQGAGGELFF.

The chain has TRBV11-2 and TRBJ2-7, with D possibly being TRBD1 (5 bases). Trimming cost V 5 bases and J 3 bases, with 8 bases left between them. The CDR3 sequence is 12 residues long. Germline-derived CDR1 and CDR2 are SGHAT and FQNNGV. DNA of the CDR3: TGTGCCAGCAGCAGCCAGGGCTACGAGCAGTACTTC. This codes for CASSSQGYEQYF.

This clone appeared a single time. This sequence joins TRBV10-3 and TRBJ1-5; 8 bases fit TRBD1. CDR3 length equals 16 residues. Trimming took 4 bases from V and 6 from J; bases not matched to a gene: 11. Germline loops: CDR1 ENHRY, CDR2 SYGVKD. Here the CDR3 DNA reads TGTGCCATCAGTGGGGAACCACAGGGGGGGAGTCAGCCCCAGCATTTT. Translating gives CAISGEPQGGSQPQHF.

The chain has TRBV27 and TRBJ1-2; 9 bases are shared with TRBD1. The CDR3 covers 17 residues. Germline CDR1 MNHEY, CDR2 SMNVEV (reference sequence). V shed 2 bases and J 8 bases; nucleotides not matched to a gene: 15. The CDR3 sequence: CASSLRGQGSFVLGYTF. The CDR3 DNA reads as TGTGCCAGCAGTTTAAGGGGACAGGGTTCCTTTGTGTTAGGCTACACCTTC.

About this clone: This specimen includes other DNA sequences encoding the same CDR3. The V call is TRBV5-1, the J call TRBJ1-2; a weak D match, TRBD1 (6 bases). Trimming took 1 base from V and 3 from J, leaving 7 bases between them. The CDR3 covers 13 residues. CDR1 is SGHRS, CDR2 YFSETQ, per germline. The CDR3 spells CASSLWTDYGYTF. The CDR3 nucleotides are TGCGCCAGCAGCTTGTGGACAGACTATGGCTACACCTTC.

This clone was counted only a few times. The chain combines TRBV27 with TRBJ1-5; 7 bases match TRBD1. Germline V CDR1 and CDR2: MNHEY, SMNVEV (reference sequence). This CDR3 is 15 amino acids long. V was clipped by 6 bases and J by 7 bases; unmatched bases: 12. The CDR3 sequence is CASREHDRALQPQHF. The CDR3 DNA reads TGTGCCAGCAGAGAACACGACAGGGCCCTCCAGCCCCAGCATTTT.

The chain recombines TRBV28 with TRBJ1-2; the D is unclear. V was clipped by 6 bases and J by 5 bases, with 10 bases between them. Germline V gene lookup returns CDR1 MDHEN and CDR2 SYDVKM. The CDR3 is 12 amino acids. CDR3 sequence: CASRTGKYGYTF. In nucleotides, the CDR3 is TGTGCCAGCAGAACCGGGAAATATGGCTACACCTTC.

J is TRBJ2-2 and V is TRBV24-1; D perhaps matches TRBD1 (6 bases). The CDR3 is 15 residues long. V was trimmed by 4 bases and J by 7 bases, leaving 15 bases between them. In germline, CDR1 is KGHDR, CDR2 SFDVKD. CDR3 DNA sequence: TGTGCCACCAGTGACCCTGACAGGTACTACGGGGAGCTGTTTTTT. Translating it yields CATSDPDRYYGELFF.

This chain joins TRBV12-3 or TRBV12-4 and TRBJ1-5; 7 bases line up with TRBD1. The V segment lost 5 bases and the J segment 2 bases; nucleotides outside the gene matches: 0. This CDR3 region has 13 residues. CDR3 residues: CASSDRGNQPQHF. As DNA, the CDR3 is TGTGCCAGCAGTGACAGGGGCAATCAGCCCCAGCATTTT.

The chain joins TRBV4-1 to TRBJ2-7, with D perhaps matching TRBD1 (5 bases). Germline V gene lookup returns CDR1 MGHRA and CDR2 YSYEKL. Between the trimmed V and J ends, which lost 0 bases and 3 bases, there was a span of 12 bases. This CDR3 has 15 amino acids. CDR3 sequence: CASSQDWQGYYEQYF. CDR3 nucleotides: TGCGCCAGCAGCCAAGATTGGCAGGGCTACTACGAGCAGTACTTC.

This chain joins TRBV6-2 or TRBV6-3 and TRBJ2-1; D call uncertain. Germline-derived CDR1 and CDR2 are MNHEY and SVGEGT. Trimming stripped 2 bases from V and 6 bases from J, with 8 bases between. The CDR3 loop spans 13 amino acids. This CDR3 reads CASSYQEPNEQFF. The CDR3 coding sequence is TGTGCCAGCAGTTACCAAGAGCCCAATGAGCAGTTCTTC.

The chain links TRBV5-1 to TRBJ1-3; D is ambiguous. V was clipped by 5 bases and J by 6 bases, with 18 bases between them. This CDR3 has 15 amino acids. Germline CDR1 and CDR2: SGHRS and YFSETQ. The DNA of the CDR3 is TGCGCCAGCAGTCTGAGCAGTCTGAGGGAAAACACCATATATTTT. Protein product: CASSLSSLRENTIYF.

The chain couples TRBV7-2 to TRBJ2-1; D gene ambiguous. Trimming left V 3 bases short and J 7 bases short, with 4 bases between. The CDR3 contains 11 residues. Germline V CDR1 and CDR2: SGHTA, FQGNSA. The CDR3 loop reads CASSLANEQFF. The CDR3 DNA reads TGTGCCAGCAGCTTGGCTAATGAGCAGTTCTTC.

CDR3 coding DNA: TGTGCCAGCAGTTTCGGTGGACAGAACAATCAGCCCCAGCATTTT. This sequence encodes CASSFGGQNNQPQHF. The J gene is TRBJ1-5, the V gene TRBV28; perhaps TRBD1 as D (6 bases). This CDR3 is built from 15 residues. Trimming stripped 3 bases from V and 3 bases from J, with 12 bases between. Germline values: CDR1 MDHEN, CDR2 SYDVKM.

The chain employs TRBV29-1 and TRBJ2-7; D remains ambiguous. V was shortened by 4 bases and J by 9 bases, with 13 bases between the two germline ends. Germline V gene sequence: CDR1 SQVTM, CDR2 ANQGSEA. The CDR3 runs to 11 residues. Here the CDR3 reads CSVGGSSGQYF. CDR3 sequence (DNA): TGCAGCGTTGGAGGTTCCTCGGGGCAGTACTTC.